The present entry profiles one TCR beta chain with its context. This clonotype has just a few counts. This receptor's antigen is unknown. Base qualities are missing; no much larger clone stands one base away. The data belong to a study of regulatory T cells in long-lasting Graves disease (dated by TCRdb to the early 2020s). A note on the overall study: Persistent Graves' disease meant more than 5 years of antithyroid drug treatment with TSH receptor autoantibodies that stayed positive. Antithyroid drugs had been taken for 8.5 to 13 years on average by persistent Graves' disease patients in the clinical cohort. The study was registered as a clinical trial and conducted in China. A total of roughly 35 samples underwent TCR sequencing: some 13 from persistent and about 20 from newly diagnosed Graves' disease patients. Patients with persistent Graves' disease were compared with patients with newly diagnosed Graves' disease using TCR sequencing and RNA sequencing of peripheral blood. Points the paper makes about the study in general: Persistent patients shared more public clonotypes among themselves (2,741) than newly diagnosed patients did (roughly 920). Compared with newly diagnosed patients, persistent Graves' disease patients had lower TCR Shannon entropy and fewer highly expanded clones, which suggests clonal expansion. The study examined only peripheral blood because the primary lesion, thyroid tissue, could not be accessed. The authors noted that the small sample size was a limitation that may lower accuracy. Only the TCR beta chain was sequenced and analyzed.

Library generation was performed with multiplex PCR. The sample was run on an Illumina HiSeq 4000. iRepertoire HTBI primers and Arm-PCR amplification of CDR3 regions were used to construct TCR beta libraries. Gel purification was performed on PCR products prior to sequencing. The source study handled its data this way. A total of roughly 67 TRBV and some 13 TRBJ segments were identified across samples and were used for gene usage analysis of CDR3 amino acid clonotypes. Filtered high-quality paired reads were merged into contigs using COPE and FqMerger. BLAST was used to align contigs to IMGT TRBV, TRBD and TRBJ reference genes, with CDR3 defined following IMGT. Clonotypes above 0.1% frequency were classified as highly expanded clones. Shannon entropy was used to measure repertoire diversity, and the Gini coefficient was used to measure V-J evenness. A clonotype found in more than one individual was treated as public. The raw public reads went through TCRdb reprocessing: fastp at Q25, MiXCR clone calling, in-frame beta chains kept. Entries are consolidated by CDR3 protein sequence, retaining the most common genes and DNA. The V and J calls follow TCRdb's processing rather than the paper's. Recorded for this sample are hundreds of thousands of distinct CDR3 sequences; roughly 22% of them occurred a single time. Of the sample, around 13% falls within the top ten clones.

The sample's time point label, in plain terms: persistent/refractory GD, antithyroid drugs over 5 years with positive TRAb. For both TCR sequencing and RNA sequencing, RNA was extracted from PBMCs using TRIzol. Graves' disease was diagnosed according to American Thyroid Association guidelines. The patients came from an endocrinology department in Xi'an, China. From each patient, around 8.3 milliliters of peripheral blood was collected into an EDTA anticoagulant tube. PBMCs were isolated by Ficoll Paque Plus density gradient separation without further T cell sorting. An Agilent 2100 Bioanalyzer and agarose gel were used to check RNA quality, while a NanoDrop 2000 measured RNA concentration. The sequence was obtained from a female donor with Graves disease. The specimen was peripheral blood mononuclear cells (PBMCs), collected when the disease was refractory, from a patient treated with antithyroid drugs.

The DNA reads TGTGCCAGCAGCCCCAGTGGGGGGGCAGGACAGCCCCAGCATTTT. Translated, it gives CASSPSGGAGQPQHF. The chain uses TRBV9 and TRBJ1-5; a tentative D match to TRBD1 spans 6 bases. The cysteine opens and the phenylalanine closes a CDR3 of 15 amino acids. Only the CDR3 portion is preserved as DNA: 45 bases, with reading frame beginning at the first base. Trimming takes 4 bases from V and 7 bases from J, and the germline ends sit 18 bases apart. CDR1 SGDLS and CDR2 YYNGEE were looked up in the germline V gene.